These 6 T cell receptor beta chains originate from one sample sequenced in a study of blood T cells in healthy people across ages. With a J-beta primer mix and a sample-barcoded 5' primer, a second PCR ran about 7 to 11 cycles. One entry per CDR3 protein, called by TCRdb with MiXCR from the 5' RACE reads. The sample has 1.5 million to 2 million distinct CDR3 sequences, about 32% seen once. The sample was blood. The receptors stem from a woman in her twenties or thirties in good health.

This clonotype was counted only a few times. The V and J genes are TRBV2 and TRBJ1-2; tentatively, D is TRBD1 (5 bases). Trimming stripped 7 bases from V and 0 bases from J, with 12 bases between. This CDR3 has 14 amino acids. Looked up from germline, CDR1 is SNHLY and CDR2 is FYNNEI. CDR3 amino acids: CASNNRQSNYGYTF. The CDR3 DNA reads as TGTGCCAGCAATAATAGACAGTCTAACTATGGCTACACCTTC.

CDR3 sequence (DNA): TGTGCCAGCAGTTTTGCCGTGGACAGGGGGCAAGAGACCCAGTACTTC. Translated: CASSFAVDRGQETQYF. The chain is built from TRBV12-3 or TRBV12-4 and TRBJ2-5; TRBD1 matches at 10 bases. Trimming took 3 bases from V and 2 from J; bases not matched to a gene: 6. CDR3 length equals 16 residues.

On this clonotype: This may be a read error: a much more frequent sequence differs by one nucleotide. The chain joins TRBV29-1 to TRBJ2-7; TRBD1 agrees at 8 bases. The V gene end was trimmed by 7 bases and the J gene end by 5 bases; junction bases not matched to a gene: 4. CDR3 size: 11 residues. CDR1 is SQVTM and CDR2 is ANQGSEA in the germline V gene. CDR3 amino acids: CSGTGRDEQYF. The DNA of the CDR3 is TGCAGCGGGACAGGGCGGGACGAGCAGTACTTC.

This clonotype has more than one count but fewer than ten. V and J are TRBV6-1 and TRBJ1-1; D is ambiguous. The CDR3 is made up of 13 amino acids. Per germline, CDR1 MNHNS and CDR2 SASEGT. V was cut by 7 bases and J by 1 base, with 10 bases left in between. CDR3 in DNA: TGTGCCAGCAAAGTGGGAGGGAACACTGAAGCTTTCTTT. Translated: CASKVGGNTEAFF.

The table lists this clonotype with a few counts. This sequence joins TRBV4-1 and TRBJ1-5, with TRBD1 as a possible D gene (6 bases). Germline V CDR1 and CDR2: MGHRA, YSYEKL. Trimming pared 2 bases from V and 7 bases from J, leaving 15 bases between. The CDR3 totals 15 residues. The CDR3 region has the DNA TGCGCCAGCAGCCAAATACCGACAGGAGGACAGCCCCAGCATTTT. It translates to CASSQIPTGGQPQHF.

This chain joins TRBV27 and TRBJ2-1; D possibly corresponds to TRBD2 (7 bases). The germline CDR1 and CDR2 sequences are MNHEY and SMNVEV (reference sequence). The CDR3 contains 16 residues. V was pared by 4 bases and J by 2 bases, with 15 bases between. CDR3 bases: TGTGCCAGCAGTTCCGAAGCGGGACATACCTACAATGAGCAGTTCTTC. Protein sequence: CASSSEAGHTYNEQFF.